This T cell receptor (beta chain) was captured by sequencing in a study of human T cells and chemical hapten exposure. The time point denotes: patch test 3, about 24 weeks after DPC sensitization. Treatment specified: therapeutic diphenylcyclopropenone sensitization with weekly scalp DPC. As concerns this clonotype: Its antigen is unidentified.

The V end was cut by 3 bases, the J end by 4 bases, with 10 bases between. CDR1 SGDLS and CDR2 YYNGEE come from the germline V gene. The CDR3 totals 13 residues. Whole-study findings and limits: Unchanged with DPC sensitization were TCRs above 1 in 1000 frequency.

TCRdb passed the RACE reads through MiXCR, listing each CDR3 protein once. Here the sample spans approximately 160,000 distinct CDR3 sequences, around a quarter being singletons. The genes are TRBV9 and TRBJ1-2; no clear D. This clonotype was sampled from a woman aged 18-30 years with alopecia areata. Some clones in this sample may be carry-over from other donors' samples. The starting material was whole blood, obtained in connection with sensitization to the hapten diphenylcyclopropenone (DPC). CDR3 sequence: CASSGASGYGYTF. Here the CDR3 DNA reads TGTGCCAGCAGCGGAGCTTCAGGCTATGGCTACACCTTC.